This T cell receptor (beta chain) was captured in a study of monozygotic twins with inflammatory bowel disease. Points from the study as a whole: Other individuals had fewer clonotypes in common with IBD patients than with healthy twins, especially with disease activity.

Addition of UMIs with a 6-nucleotide sample barcode was achieved by template switching. TCRdb derives one entry per CDR3 protein from the 5' RACE reads, leaving out DNA. In total, the table holds about 350,000 distinct CDR3 sequences. CDR1 LNHNV and CDR2 YYDKDF come from the germline V gene (reference sequence). The CDR3 runs 12 residues. As concerns this clonotype: What it recognizes is unknown.

This chain uses TRBV15 with TRBJ2-1. Material for sequencing was blood. The sequence derives from a human donor with ulcerative colitis or Crohn's disease, or a healthy co-twin of an affected twin (not recorded which). The CDR3 reads CATSSFYNEQFF.